Presented here are 23 T cell receptor beta chains from one specimen sequenced in a study of blood T cell repertoires in COVID-19. The table came from immunoSEQ multiplex PCR; TCRdb's copy has only in-frame clones and leaves some out. The sample consists of around 390,000 clones, around nine tenths of them appearing once. Sequenced: PBMCs or T cells enriched from blood (not recorded which). The source of these receptors is a woman aged 45-60 years who had recovered from COVID-19.

The rearrangement joins TRBV29-1 to TRBJ2-7; 8 nucleotides match TRBD1. CDR1 SQVTM and CDR2 ANQGSEA come from the germline V gene. The CDR3 covers 12 residues. With 6 bases clipped from V and 3 bases from J, the junction kept 4 bases outside the gene matches. The CDR3 loop reads CSVRTGSYEQYF. The CDR3 DNA follows: TGCAGCGTACGGACAGGGAGCTACGAGCAGTACTTC.

The J gene is TRBJ1-4, the V gene TRBV7-9; D remains unclear. V dropped 0 bases and J dropped 7 bases, with 15 bases sitting between them. The germline gives CDR1 SEHNR, CDR2 FQNEAQ (reference sequence). The CDR3 sequence is 16 residues long. In DNA form, the CDR3 reads TGTGCCAGCAGCTTAGCGTCTGGCAGCGGCGGTGAAAAACTGTTTTTT. It encodes CASSLASGSGGEKLFF.

The V gene is TRBV10-3, the J gene TRBJ1-1; tentative D call: TRBD1 (5 bases). With 8 bases removed from V and 0 bases from J, the gap between germline ends came to 13 bases. CDR3 length: 14 amino acids. From germline, CDR1 is ENHRY and CDR2 SYGVKD. The CDR3 reads CAISQDKMNTEAFF. CDR3 in DNA: TGTGCCATCTCCCAGGACAAGATGAACACTGAAGCTTTCTTT.

The chain links TRBV18 to TRBJ2-3; the match to TRBD2 covers 11 bases. After removal of 4 bases from V and 0 bases from J, the junction contained 9 bases not matched to a gene. The CDR3 is 18 residues long. Per the germline V gene, CDR1 is KGHSH and CDR2 is LQKENI. As DNA, the CDR3 is TGTGCCAGCTCACTGCCGGGACTAGCGGATTCTAGCACAGATACGCAGTATTTT. It codes for CASSLPGLADSSTDTQYF. The full variable domain, its missing parts supplied by reference TRBV18 and TRBJ2-3, is NAGVMQNPRHLVRRRGQEARLRCSPMKGHSHVYWYRQLPEEGLKFMVYLQKENIIDESGMPKERFSAEFPKEGPSILRIQQVVRGDSAAYFCASSLPGLADSSTDTQYFGPGTRLTVL.

The rearrangement uses TRBV5-8 and TRBJ1-2; D is undetermined. V was clipped by 4 bases and J by 2 bases, with 12 bases between them. Looked up from germline, CDR1 is SGHTS and CDR2 is YDEGEE. CDR3 length: 14 amino acids. The CDR3: CASSPQAANYGYTF. CDR3 sequence (DNA): TGTGCCAGCAGCCCCCAGGCCGCCAACTATGGCTACACCTTC.

This sequence joins TRBV7-2 and TRBJ2-1, with D possibly being TRBD2 (6 bases). The CDR3 loop spans 16 amino acids. The V gene's germline CDR1 is SGHTA and CDR2 FQGNSA. Trimming took off 2 bases at V and 5 bases at J, with 16 bases between the two ends. CDR3 protein: CASSLREVPQDNEQFF. The CDR3, as DNA: TGTGCCAGCAGCTTAAGGGAGGTCCCCCAAGACAATGAGCAGTTCTTC.

This clone was found once. The rearrangement links TRBV19 to TRBJ2-5; D is perhaps TRBD1 (6 bases). The germline CDR1 and CDR2 sequences are LNHDA and SQIVND (reference sequence). Trimming removed 3 bases at V and 4 bases at J, with 15 bases between. This CDR3 is 15 amino acids long. The CDR3 here is CASSMGQGSAETQYF. DNA for the CDR3: TGTGCCAGTAGTATGGGGCAGGGGTCCGCAGAGACCCAGTACTTC. The full variable domain, in which reference TRBV19 and TRBJ2-5 provide the parts outside the CDR3, is DGGITQSPKYLFRKEGQNVTLSCEQNLNHDAMYWYRQDPGQGLRLIYYSQIVNDFQKGDIAEGYSVSREKKESFPLTVTSAQKNPTAFYLCASSMGQGSAETQYFGPGTRLLVL.

V is TRBV11-3 and J is TRBJ1-1, with D possibly matching TRBD1 (6 bases). The CDR3 extends over 12 amino acids. Trimming shortened V by 4 bases and J by 7 bases, and 10 bases separated the two germline ends. The germline gives CDR1 SGHNT, CDR2 YENEEA. CDR3 in amino acids: CASSSRGHEAFF. The CDR3, as DNA: TGTGCCAGCAGCTCCCGGGGACATGAAGCTTTCTTT. Supplemented by reference TRBV11-3 and TRBJ1-1, the full variable domain reads EAGVVQSPRYKIIEKKQPVAFWCNPISGHNTLYWYLQNLGQGPELLIRYENEEAVDDSQLPKDRFSAERLKGVDSTLKIQPAELGDSAVYLCASSSRGHEAFFGQGTRLTVV.

This rearrangement joins TRBV5-5 to TRBJ2-2, with a possible D match to TRBD1 (6 bases). V was clipped by 1 base and J by 5 bases, with 15 bases between them. This CDR3 is built from 16 residues. Germline CDR1 is SGHKS and CDR2 is YYEKEE (reference sequence). For the CDR3, the DNA is TGTGCCAGCAGCTTGTTTGTAGGGGGAGATACCGGGGAGCTGTTTTTT. Its protein is CASSLFVGGDTGELFF.

This sequence joins TRBV4-1 and TRBJ2-5; possible D gene TRBD1, 5 bases. The CDR3 totals 15 residues. Per the germline V gene, CDR1 is MGHRA and CDR2 is YSYEKL. Trimming left V 2 bases short and J 3 bases short, with 13 bases between. The CDR3 protein is CASSQQPGQKETQYF. CDR3 in DNA: TGCGCCAGCAGCCAACAACCAGGGCAAAAAGAGACCCAGTACTTC.

This clone has just one count. This CDR3 is also generated by other DNA sequences in the sample. The chain links TRBV5-1 to TRBJ1-2, with a tentative D call TRBD1 (6 bases). Per germline, CDR1 SGHRS and CDR2 YFSETQ. V was trimmed by 0 bases and J by 7 bases, leaving 13 bases between them. The CDR3 consists of 14 residues. The CDR3 coding sequence is TGCGCCAGCAGCTTGGCACAGGGAGAGGGTGGCTACACCTTC. Protein product: CASSLAQGEGGYTF.

J is TRBJ2-5 and V is TRBV7-9, with a possible D match to TRBD1 (6 bases). With 1 base removed from V and 5 bases from J, the gap between germline ends came to 11 bases. CDR3 length: 14 residues. CDR1 is SEHNR and CDR2 is FQNEAQ in the germline V gene (reference sequence). The CDR3 is CASSLVHREETQYF. CDR3 sequence (DNA): TGTGCCAGCAGCTTAGTTCACAGGGAGGAGACCCAGTACTTC.

This clone was picked up a small number of times. This chain uses TRBV5-1 with TRBJ1-2; 7 bases match TRBD1. V lost 4 bases to trimming and J lost 0 bases; unmatched junction nucleotides: 12. The CDR3 length is 17 residues. CDR1 and CDR2 (germline): SGHRS, YFSETQ. Here the CDR3 DNA reads TGCGCCAGCAGCCCAAGGACAGGCCGAACCCCTAACTATGGCTACACCTTC. Encoded protein: CASSPRTGRTPNYGYTF.

This chain joins TRBV19 and TRBJ1-1, with 7 positions matching TRBD1. CDR1 LNHDA and CDR2 SQIVND come from the germline V gene (reference sequence). The junction had 12 bases not matched to a gene; V was cut back by 3 bases and J by 5 bases. This CDR3 is 16 amino acids long. The CDR3 bases are TGTGCCAGTAGTATCGGACAGGTCATTAGAGGGACTGAAGCTTTCTTT. Translated: CASSIGQVIRGTEAFF. The whole variable domain, filled in from reference TRBV19 and TRBJ1-1, reads DGGITQSPKYLFRKEGQNVTLSCEQNLNHDAMYWYRQDPGQGLRLIYYSQIVNDFQKGDIAEGYSVSREKKESFPLTVTSAQKNPTAFYLCASSIGQVIRGTEAFFGQGTRLTVV.

The CDR3 loop is CASSSWAGATYEQYF. The CDR3 DNA reads TGTGCCAGTAGTAGCTGGGCGGGGGCCACCTACGAGCAGTACTTC. The V call is TRBV19, the J call TRBJ2-7, with D perhaps TRBD2 (7 bases). The length of the CDR3 is 15 residues. Germline V CDR1 and CDR2: LNHDA, SQIVND (reference sequence). Trimming cost V 4 bases and J 2 bases, with 15 bases left between them.

CDR3 coding DNA: TGTGCCAGTAGTCCGCCGGGACAGGGGGCGTACTATGGCTACACCTTC. Residues: CASSPPGQGAYYGYTF. The chain couples TRBV19 to TRBJ1-2, with TRBD1 matching 12 bases. This CDR3 spans 16 amino acids. Trimming cost V 5 bases and J 3 bases; bases outside gene matches: 7. Germline V gives CDR1 LNHDA, CDR2 SQIVND (reference sequence).

This chain connects TRBV6-5 to TRBJ1-4, with D unclear. Germline loops: CDR1 MNHEY, CDR2 SVGAGI. The V end lost 6 bases, the J end lost 4 bases, and 12 bases lay between the germline ends. This CDR3 has 14 amino acids. CDR3 sequence: CASSPGRYNEKLFF. The CDR3 nucleotides are TGTGCCAGCAGCCCCGGGAGGTATAATGAAAAACTGTTTTTT.

Details on this clone: This sample includes further DNA sequences coding for the same CDR3. The CDR3, as DNA: TGTGCCAGCAGCCTCTTAGAGACCCAGTACTTC. Its protein product is CASSLLETQYF. The V and J genes are TRBV3-1 (or the pseudogene TRBV3-2) and TRBJ2-5; D is unclear. Trimming removed 4 bases from V and 4 bases from J, with 4 bases in between. CDR1 is LGHDT, CDR2 YNNKEL, per germline (reference sequence). The CDR3 is 11 residues long.

The chain is built from TRBV10-2 and TRBJ1-4, with no clear D. The CDR3 loop spans 14 amino acids. Trimming pared 6 bases from V and 5 bases from J, leaving 13 bases between. Germline CDR1 reads WSHSY; CDR2 reads SAAADI. The CDR3 coding sequence is TGCGCCAGCAGGGAAGGCCTGGAGAATGAAAAACTGTTTTTT. This gives the protein CASREGLENEKLFF.

The genes are TRBV24-1 and TRBJ2-5, with 10 bases identical to TRBD2. The length of the CDR3 is 18 residues. Germline V gene lookup returns CDR1 KGHDR and CDR2 SFDVKD. Unmatched junction bases numbered 12, after V lost 1 base and J lost 5 bases. The DNA for the CDR3 is TGTGCCACCAGTGATTTTGGCCGGAGCGGGGGGGCGAGGGAGACCCAGTACTTC. Translation: CATSDFGRSGGARETQYF.

The chain combines TRBV7-8 with TRBJ1-2; TRBD1 might be the D (6 bases). V was pared by 1 base and J by 6 bases, with 12 bases between. The CDR3 extends over 14 amino acids. The germline V gene has CDR1 SGHVS and CDR2 FQNEAQ. The CDR3 loop is CASSLGQGIDGYTF. CDR3 nucleotide sequence: TGTGCCAGCAGCTTAGGGCAGGGGATCGATGGCTACACCTTC. Using reference TRBV7-8 and TRBJ1-2 for the parts outside the CDR3, the full variable domain is GAGVSQSPRYKVAKRGQDVALRCDPISGHVSLFWYQQALGQGPEFLTYFQNEAQLDKSGLPSDRFFAERPEGSVSTLKIQRTQQEDSAVYLCASSLGQGIDGYTFGSGTRLTVV.

V usage is TRBV18 and J usage is TRBJ2-5; TRBD2 is a possible D gene (5 bases). The CDR3 has 14 residues. Trimming stripped 3 bases from V and 0 bases from J, with 8 bases between. Per germline, CDR1 KGHSH and CDR2 LQKENI. The CDR3 nucleotides read TGTGCCAGCTCACCGAGGGAGAACCAAGAGACCCAGTACTTC. As protein: CASSPRENQETQYF.

V is TRBV9 and J is TRBJ1-2; unclear D gene. The germline V and J ends were trimmed by 3 bases and 8 bases, with 8 bases remaining between them. The V gene's germline CDR1 is SGDLS and CDR2 YYNGEE. The CDR3 is made up of 11 amino acids. The CDR3 is CASSAAGGYTF. The CDR3 DNA sequence: TGTGCCAGCAGCGCGGCAGGCGGCTACACCTTC. Full variable domain (missing parts from reference TRBV9 and TRBJ1-2): DSGVTQTPKHLITATGQRVTLRCSPRSGDLSVYWYQQSLDQGLQFLIQYYNGEERAKGNILERFSAQQFPDLHSELNLSSLELGDSALYFCASSAAGGYTFGSGTRLTVV.